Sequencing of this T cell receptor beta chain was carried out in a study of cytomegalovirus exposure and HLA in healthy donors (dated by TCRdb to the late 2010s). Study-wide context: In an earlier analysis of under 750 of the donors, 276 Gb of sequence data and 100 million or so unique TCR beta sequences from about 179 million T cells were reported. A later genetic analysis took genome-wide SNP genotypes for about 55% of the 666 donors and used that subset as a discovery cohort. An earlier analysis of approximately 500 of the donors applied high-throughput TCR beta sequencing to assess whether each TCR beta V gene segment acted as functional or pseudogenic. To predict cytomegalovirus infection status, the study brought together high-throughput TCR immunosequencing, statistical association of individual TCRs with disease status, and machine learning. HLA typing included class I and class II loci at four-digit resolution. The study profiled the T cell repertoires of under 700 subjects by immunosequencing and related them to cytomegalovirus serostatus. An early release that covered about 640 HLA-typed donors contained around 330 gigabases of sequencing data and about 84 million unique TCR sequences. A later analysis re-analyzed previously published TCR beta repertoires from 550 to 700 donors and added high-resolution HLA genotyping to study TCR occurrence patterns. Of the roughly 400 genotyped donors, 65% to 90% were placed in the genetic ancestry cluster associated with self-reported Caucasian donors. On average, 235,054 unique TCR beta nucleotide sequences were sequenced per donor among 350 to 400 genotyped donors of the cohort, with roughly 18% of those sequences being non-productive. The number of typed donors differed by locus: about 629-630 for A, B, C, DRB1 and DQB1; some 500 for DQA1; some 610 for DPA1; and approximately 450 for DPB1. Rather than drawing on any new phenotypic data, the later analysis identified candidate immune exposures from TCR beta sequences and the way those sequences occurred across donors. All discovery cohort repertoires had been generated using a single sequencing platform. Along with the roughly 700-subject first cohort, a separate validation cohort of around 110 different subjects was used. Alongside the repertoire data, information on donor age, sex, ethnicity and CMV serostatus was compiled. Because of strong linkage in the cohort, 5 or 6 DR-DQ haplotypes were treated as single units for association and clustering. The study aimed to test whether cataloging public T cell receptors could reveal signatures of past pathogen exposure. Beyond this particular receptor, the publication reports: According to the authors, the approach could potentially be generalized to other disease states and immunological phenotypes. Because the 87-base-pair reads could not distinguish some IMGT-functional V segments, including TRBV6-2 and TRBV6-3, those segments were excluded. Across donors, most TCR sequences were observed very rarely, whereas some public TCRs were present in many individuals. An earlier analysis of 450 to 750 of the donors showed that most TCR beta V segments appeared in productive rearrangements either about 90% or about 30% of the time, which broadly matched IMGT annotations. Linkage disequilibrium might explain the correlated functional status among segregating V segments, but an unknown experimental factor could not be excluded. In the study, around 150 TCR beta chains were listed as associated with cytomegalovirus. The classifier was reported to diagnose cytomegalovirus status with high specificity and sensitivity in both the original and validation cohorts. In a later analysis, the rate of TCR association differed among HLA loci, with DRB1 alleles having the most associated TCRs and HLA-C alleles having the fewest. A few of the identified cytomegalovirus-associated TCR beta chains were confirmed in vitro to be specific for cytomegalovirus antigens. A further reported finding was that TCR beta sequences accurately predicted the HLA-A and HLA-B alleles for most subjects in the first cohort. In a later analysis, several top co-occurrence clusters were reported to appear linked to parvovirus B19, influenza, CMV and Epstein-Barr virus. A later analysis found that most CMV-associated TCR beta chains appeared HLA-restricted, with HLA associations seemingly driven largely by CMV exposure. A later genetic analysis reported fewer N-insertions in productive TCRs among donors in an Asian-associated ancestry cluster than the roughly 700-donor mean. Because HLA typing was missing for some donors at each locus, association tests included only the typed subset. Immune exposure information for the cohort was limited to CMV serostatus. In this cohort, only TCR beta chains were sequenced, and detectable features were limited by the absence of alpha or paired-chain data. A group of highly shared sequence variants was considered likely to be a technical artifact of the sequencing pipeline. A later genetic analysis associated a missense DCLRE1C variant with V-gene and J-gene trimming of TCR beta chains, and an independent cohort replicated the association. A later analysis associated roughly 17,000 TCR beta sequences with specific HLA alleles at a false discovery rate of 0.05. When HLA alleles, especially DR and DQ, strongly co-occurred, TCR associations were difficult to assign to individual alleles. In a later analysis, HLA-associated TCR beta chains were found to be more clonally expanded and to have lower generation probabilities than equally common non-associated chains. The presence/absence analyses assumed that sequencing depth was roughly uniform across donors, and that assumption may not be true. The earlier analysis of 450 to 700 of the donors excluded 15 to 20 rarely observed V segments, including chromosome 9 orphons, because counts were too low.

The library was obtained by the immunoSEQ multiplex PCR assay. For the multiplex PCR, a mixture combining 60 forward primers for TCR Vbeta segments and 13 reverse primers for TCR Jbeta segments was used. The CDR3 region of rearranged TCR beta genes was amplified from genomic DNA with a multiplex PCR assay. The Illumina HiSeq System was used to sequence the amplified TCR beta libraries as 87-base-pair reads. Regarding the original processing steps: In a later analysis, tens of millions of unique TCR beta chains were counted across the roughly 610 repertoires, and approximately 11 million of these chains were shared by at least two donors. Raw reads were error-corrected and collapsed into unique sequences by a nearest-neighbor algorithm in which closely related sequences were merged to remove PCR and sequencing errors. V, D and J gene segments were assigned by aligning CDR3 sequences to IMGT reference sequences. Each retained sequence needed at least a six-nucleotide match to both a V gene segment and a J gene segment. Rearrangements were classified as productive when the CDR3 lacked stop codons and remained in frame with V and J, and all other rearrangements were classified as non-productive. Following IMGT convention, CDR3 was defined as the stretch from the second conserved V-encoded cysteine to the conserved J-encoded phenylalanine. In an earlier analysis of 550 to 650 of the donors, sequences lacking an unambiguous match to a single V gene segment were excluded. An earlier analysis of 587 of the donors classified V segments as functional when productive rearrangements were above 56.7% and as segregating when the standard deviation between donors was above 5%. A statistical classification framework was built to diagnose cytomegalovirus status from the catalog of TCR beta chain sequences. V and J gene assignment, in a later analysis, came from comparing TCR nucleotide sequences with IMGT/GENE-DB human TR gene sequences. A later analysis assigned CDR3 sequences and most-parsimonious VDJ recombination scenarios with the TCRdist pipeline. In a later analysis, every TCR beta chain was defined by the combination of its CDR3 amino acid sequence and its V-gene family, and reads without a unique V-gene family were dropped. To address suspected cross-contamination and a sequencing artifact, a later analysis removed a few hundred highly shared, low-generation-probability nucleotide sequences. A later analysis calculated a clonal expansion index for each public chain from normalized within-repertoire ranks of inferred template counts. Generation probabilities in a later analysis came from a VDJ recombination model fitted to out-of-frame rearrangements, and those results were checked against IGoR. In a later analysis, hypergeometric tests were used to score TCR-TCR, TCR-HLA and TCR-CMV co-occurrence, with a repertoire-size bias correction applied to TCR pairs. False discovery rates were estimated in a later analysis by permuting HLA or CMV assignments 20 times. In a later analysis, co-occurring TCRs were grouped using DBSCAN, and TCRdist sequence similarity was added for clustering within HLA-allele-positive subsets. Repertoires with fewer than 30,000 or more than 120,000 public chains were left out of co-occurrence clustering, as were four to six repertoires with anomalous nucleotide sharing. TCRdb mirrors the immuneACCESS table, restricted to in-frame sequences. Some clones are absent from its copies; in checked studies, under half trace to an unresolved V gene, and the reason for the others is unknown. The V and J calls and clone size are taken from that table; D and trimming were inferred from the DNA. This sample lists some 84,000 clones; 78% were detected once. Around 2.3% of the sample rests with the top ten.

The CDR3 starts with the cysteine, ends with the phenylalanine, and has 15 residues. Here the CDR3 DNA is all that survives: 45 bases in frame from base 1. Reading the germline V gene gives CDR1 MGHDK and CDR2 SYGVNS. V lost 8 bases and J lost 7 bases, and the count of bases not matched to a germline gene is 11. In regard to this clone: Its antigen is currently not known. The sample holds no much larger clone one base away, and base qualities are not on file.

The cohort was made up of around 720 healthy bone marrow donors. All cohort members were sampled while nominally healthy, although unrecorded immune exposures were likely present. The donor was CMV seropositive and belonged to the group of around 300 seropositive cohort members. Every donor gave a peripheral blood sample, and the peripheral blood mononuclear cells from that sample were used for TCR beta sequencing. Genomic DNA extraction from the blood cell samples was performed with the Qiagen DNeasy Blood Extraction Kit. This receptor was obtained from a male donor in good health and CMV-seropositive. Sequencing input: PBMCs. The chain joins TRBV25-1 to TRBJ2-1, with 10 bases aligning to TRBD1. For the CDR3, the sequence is CASGLPGQGKNEQFF. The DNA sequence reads TGTGCCAGCGGGCTTCCGGGACAGGGGAAAAATGAGCAGTTCTTC.